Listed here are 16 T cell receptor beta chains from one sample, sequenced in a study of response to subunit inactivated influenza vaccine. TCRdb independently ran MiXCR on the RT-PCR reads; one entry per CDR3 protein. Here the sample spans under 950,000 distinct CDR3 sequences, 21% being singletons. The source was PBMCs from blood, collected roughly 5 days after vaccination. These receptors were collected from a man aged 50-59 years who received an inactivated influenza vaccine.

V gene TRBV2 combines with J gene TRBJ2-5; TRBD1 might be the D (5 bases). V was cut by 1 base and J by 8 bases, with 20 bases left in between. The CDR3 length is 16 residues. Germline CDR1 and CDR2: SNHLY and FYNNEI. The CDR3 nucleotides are TGTGCCAGCAGTGAAGTATCATTTCGGACACCTAGTACCCAGTACTTC. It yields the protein CASSEVSFRTPSTQYF.

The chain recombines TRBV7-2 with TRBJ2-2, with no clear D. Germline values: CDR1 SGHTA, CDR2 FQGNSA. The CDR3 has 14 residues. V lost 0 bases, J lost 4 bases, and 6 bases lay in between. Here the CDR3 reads CASSLAQTTGELFF. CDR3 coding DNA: TGTGCCAGCAGCTTAGCACAGACCACCGGGGAGCTGTTTTTT.

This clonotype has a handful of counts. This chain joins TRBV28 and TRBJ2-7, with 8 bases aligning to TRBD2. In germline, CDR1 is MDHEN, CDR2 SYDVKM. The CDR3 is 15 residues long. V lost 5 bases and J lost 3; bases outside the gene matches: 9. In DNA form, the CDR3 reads TGTGCCAGCAGTCTAAATTCGGGAGGGCACTACGAGCAGTACTTC. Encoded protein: CASSLNSGGHYEQYF.

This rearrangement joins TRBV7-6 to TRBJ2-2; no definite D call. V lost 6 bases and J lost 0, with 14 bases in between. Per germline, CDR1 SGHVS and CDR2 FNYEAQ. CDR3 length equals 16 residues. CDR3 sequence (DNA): TGTGCCAGCAGGGGTCTTGATTTCGCGAACACCGGGGAGCTGTTTTTT. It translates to CASRGLDFANTGELFF. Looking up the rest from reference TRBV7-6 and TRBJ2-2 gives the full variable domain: GAGVSQSPRYKVTKRGQDVALRCDPISGHVSLYWYRQALGQGPEFLTYFNYEAQQDKSGLPNDRFSAERPEGSISTLTIQRTEQRDSAMYRCASRGLDFANTGELFFGEGSRLTVL.

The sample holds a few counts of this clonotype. CDR3 DNA: TGCAGTGCTAGAGCGGGGGGGAGTGAAAAACTGTTTTTT. This gives the protein CSARAGGSEKLFF. This chain joins TRBV20-1 and TRBJ1-4; D perhaps matches TRBD1 (5 bases). V was clipped by 1 base and J by 7 bases, with 10 bases between them. CDR1 DFQATT and CDR2 SNEGSKA come from the germline V gene (reference sequence). The CDR3 is 13 residues long.

The CDR3 nucleotides are TGCAGTGCTAGACTTCCTAGCGGGCGCACAGATACGCAGTATTTT. Amino acid sequence: CSARLPSGRTDTQYF. V gene TRBV20-1 combines with J gene TRBJ2-3; 8 positions match TRBD2. The V segment lost 2 bases and the J segment 1 base; nucleotides outside the gene matches: 5. The CDR3 length is 15 residues. CDR1 DFQATT and CDR2 SNEGSKA come from the germline V gene (reference sequence).

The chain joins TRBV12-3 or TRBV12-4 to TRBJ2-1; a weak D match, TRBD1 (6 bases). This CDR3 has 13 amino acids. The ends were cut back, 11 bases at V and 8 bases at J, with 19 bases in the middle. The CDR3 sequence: CASLISGEHEQFF. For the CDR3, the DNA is TGTGCCTCACTCATTTCAGGGGAGCATGAGCAGTTCTTC.

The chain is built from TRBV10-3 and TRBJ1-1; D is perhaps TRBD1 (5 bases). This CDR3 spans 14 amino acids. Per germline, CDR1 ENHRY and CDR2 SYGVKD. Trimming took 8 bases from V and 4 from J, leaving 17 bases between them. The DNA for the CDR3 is TGTGCCATCGTATCGGACAAGGAGCGCACTGAAGCTTTCTTT. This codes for CAIVSDKERTEAFF.

CDR3 sequence reads: CASSLVPGQATGGIQYF. DNA for the CDR3: TGTGCCAGCAGCTTAGTCCCAGGACAGGCAACCGGAGGGATTCAGTACTTC. V and J are TRBV11-2 and TRBJ2-4, with TRBD1 as a possible D gene (7 bases). The length of the CDR3 is 17 residues. Germline V gene sequence: CDR1 SGHAT, CDR2 FQNNGV. Trimming shortened V by 1 base and J by 10 bases, and 23 bases separated the two germline ends.

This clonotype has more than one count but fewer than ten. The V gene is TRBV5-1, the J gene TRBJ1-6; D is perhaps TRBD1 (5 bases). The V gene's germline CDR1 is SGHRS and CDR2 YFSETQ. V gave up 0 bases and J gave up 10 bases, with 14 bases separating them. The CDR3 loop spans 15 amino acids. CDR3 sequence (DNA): TGCGCCAGCAGCTTGGGCACGGACAAGGGGTCACCCCTCCACTTT. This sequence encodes CASSLGTDKGSPLHF.

The CDR3: CASSPDPTKQFF. CDR3 DNA: TGTGCCAGCAGCCCGGACCCGACTAAGCAGTTCTTC. This chain uses TRBV7-2 with TRBJ2-1; D perhaps matches TRBD2 (5 bases). The CDR3 is made up of 12 amino acids. Germline CDR1 reads SGHTA; CDR2 reads FQGNSA. V lost 5 bases to trimming and J lost 11 bases, with 13 bases between them.

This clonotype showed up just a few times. The CDR3 spells CASSPHLTRRDTQYF. The CDR3 region has the DNA TGTGCCAGCAGTCCACACCTAACCAGGCGGGATACGCAGTATTTT. The genes are TRBV12-3 or TRBV12-4 and TRBJ2-3; D is unresolved. The CDR3 contains 15 residues. Trimming left V 5 bases short and J 6 bases short, with 18 bases between.

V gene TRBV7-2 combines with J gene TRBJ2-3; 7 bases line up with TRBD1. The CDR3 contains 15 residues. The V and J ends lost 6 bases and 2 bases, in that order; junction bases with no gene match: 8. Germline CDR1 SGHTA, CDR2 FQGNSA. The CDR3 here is CASSARTGPTDTQYF. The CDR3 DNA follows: TGTGCCAGCAGTGCCCGGACAGGTCCCACAGATACGCAGTATTTT.

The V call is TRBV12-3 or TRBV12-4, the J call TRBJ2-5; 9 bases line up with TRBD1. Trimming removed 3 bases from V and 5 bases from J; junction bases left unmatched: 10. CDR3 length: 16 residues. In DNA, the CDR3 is TGTGCCAGCAGTTTGGGGACAGGGTCCCCTTTTGAGACCCAGTACTTC. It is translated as CASSLGTGSPFETQYF.

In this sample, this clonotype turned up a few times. This chain's CDR3 is CASRLSGPLNTEAFF. CDR3 nucleotide sequence: TGCGCCAGCAGACTCTCCGGGCCATTGAACACTGAAGCTTTCTTT. The chain employs TRBV5-1 and TRBJ1-1; the D is unclear. Trimming took off 5 bases at V and 0 bases at J, with 14 bases between the two ends. Looked up from germline, CDR1 is SGHRS and CDR2 is YFSETQ. The CDR3 length is 15 residues. The variable domain in full, completed from reference TRBV5-1 and TRBJ1-1, reads KAGVTQTPRYLIKTRGQQVTLSCSPISGHRSVSWYQQTPGQGLQFLFEYFSETQRNKGNFPGRFSGRQFSNSRSEMNVSTLELGDSALYLCASRLSGPLNTEAFFGQGTRLTVV.

CDR3 nucleotide sequence: TGTGCCAGCAGCTCCTACCACACCGGGGAGCTGTTTTTT. Amino acid sequence: CASSSYHTGELFF. This chain joins TRBV7-2 and TRBJ2-2, with unresolved D. V was pared by 4 bases and J by 3 bases, with 6 bases between. The germline V gene has CDR1 SGHTA and CDR2 FQGNSA. This CDR3 region has 13 residues.